This T cell receptor beta chain was retrieved from a study of cytomegalovirus exposure and HLA in healthy donors. Study-level results: It was reportedly the case that the classifier diagnosed cytomegalovirus status with high specificity and sensitivity. Rarity held for most TCR sequences, but there were some public TCRs that occurred in many donors. The study flagged fewer than 200 TCR beta chains as cytomegalovirus-associated. The CMV antigen specificity of a few CMV-associated chains was confirmed through in vitro analysis.

To note about this clone: Its antigen is currently unknown.

Data came from immunoSEQ multiplex PCR; TCRdb stores just in-frame clones and leaves some out. The sample yields fewer than 100,000 clones, more than 75% seen once. Sequenced material: PBMCs. The clonotype comes from a man aged 25-40 years in good health and CMV-seronegative.

Written as DNA, the CDR3 is TGCGCCAGCAGTTTCGTCACCCGACAGGGTTACAATGAGCAGTTCTTC. It is translated as CASSFVTRQGYNEQFF. V is TRBV10-1 and J is TRBJ2-1, with 7 bases that match TRBD1. V shed 5 bases and J 4 bases; nucleotides not matched to a gene: 11. The CDR3 consists of 16 residues. The germline CDR1 and CDR2 sequences are WNHNN and SYGVQD (reference sequence).